The rows below give T cell receptor beta chains drawn from one sample of a study of vaccination effects on CD4 cells after COVID-19. Assay: immunoSEQ multiplex PCR; the TCRdb copy retains only in-frame clones and omits some. The data hold about 24,000 clones, with approximately 79% observed a single time. Their antigens remain unidentified. The sequencing used CD4+ T cells from PBMCs cultured with SARS-CoV-2 spike peptides, collected before COVID-19 vaccination. All receptors derive from a human donor who had a prior SARS-CoV-2 infection. The conserved cysteine and the conserved F or W are not part of the CDR3 here.

>TRBJ2-3|TRBV6-1
ASSEEPRWARGVADTQY
>TRBJ1-2|TRBV12-3/TRBV12-4
ASSTGERYGYT
>TRBJ1-4|TRBV27
ASSSISGAEKLF
>TRBJ1-1|TRBV6-5
ASRGFSGTEAF
>TRBJ2-5|TRBV5-1
ASSLAMETQY
>TRBJ2-5|TRBV5-1
ASSFSQGPETQY
>TRBJ2-1|TRBV5-1
ASSPQTNHNEQF
>TRBJ2-3|TRBV20-1
SASPTSIDTQY
>TRBJ1-6|TRBV7-3
ASSLRGGGSPLH
>TRBJ2-7|TRBV7-2
ASSTDPSSSYEQY
>TRBJ1-5|TRBV10-3
AISARDDNQPQH
>TRBJ2-5|TRBV7-2
ASRLAGGPETQY
>TRBJ2-1|TRBV7-2
ASSLVRGVEQF
>TRBJ1-3|TRBV18
ASSRGTGEGSSGNTIY
>TRBJ2-7|TRBV3-1/TRBV3-2
ASSVGTKYYEQY
>TRBJ1-2|TRBV5-4
ASSIGLALTSYGYT
>TRBJ2-7|TRBV5-1
ASSIDTNSPGQSFYEQY
>TRBJ1-2|TRBV18
ASSPAGSNYGYT